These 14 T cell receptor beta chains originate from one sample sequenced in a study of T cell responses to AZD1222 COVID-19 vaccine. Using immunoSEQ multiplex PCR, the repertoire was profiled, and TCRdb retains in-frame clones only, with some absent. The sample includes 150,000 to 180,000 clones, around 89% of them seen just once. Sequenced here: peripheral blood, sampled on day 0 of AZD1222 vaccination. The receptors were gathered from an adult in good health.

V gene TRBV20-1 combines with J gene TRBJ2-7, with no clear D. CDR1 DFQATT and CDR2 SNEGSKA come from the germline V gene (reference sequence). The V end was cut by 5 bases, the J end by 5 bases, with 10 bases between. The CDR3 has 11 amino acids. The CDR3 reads CSAVEFDEQYF. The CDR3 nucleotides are TGCAGTGCTGTAGAATTCGACGAGCAGTACTTC.

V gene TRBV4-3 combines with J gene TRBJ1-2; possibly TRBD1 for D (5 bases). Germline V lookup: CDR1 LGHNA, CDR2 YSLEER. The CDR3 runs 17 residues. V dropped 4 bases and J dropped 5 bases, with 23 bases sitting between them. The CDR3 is CASSPGVLRVLGYGYTF. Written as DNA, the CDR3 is TGCGCCAGCAGCCCGGGGGTCTTGCGGGTACTGGGATATGGCTACACCTTC.

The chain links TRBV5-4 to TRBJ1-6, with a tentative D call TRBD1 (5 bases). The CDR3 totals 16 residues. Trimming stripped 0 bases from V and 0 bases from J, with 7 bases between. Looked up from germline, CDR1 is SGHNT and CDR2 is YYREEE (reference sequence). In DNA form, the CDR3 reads TGTGCCAGCAGCTTGGATGGGACCTCCTATAATTCACCCCTCCACTTT. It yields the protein CASSLDGTSYNSPLHF.

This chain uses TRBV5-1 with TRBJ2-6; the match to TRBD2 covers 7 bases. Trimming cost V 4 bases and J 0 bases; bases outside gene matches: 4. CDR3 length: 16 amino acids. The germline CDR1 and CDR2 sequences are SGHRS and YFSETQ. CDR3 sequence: CASSPWGGSGANVLTF. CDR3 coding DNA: TGCGCCAGCAGCCCCTGGGGGGGCTCTGGGGCCAACGTCCTGACTTTC.

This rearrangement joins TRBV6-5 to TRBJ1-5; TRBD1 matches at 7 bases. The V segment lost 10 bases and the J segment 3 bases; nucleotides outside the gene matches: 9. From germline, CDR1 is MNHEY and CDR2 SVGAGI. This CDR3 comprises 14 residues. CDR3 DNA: TGTGCCACCAGAGATGGGACAGTCAATCAGCCCCAGCATTTT. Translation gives CATRDGTVNQPQHF.

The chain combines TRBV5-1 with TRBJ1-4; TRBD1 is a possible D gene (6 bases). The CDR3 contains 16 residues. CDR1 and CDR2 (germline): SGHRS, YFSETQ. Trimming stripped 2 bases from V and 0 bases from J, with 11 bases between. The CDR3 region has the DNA TGCGCCAGCAGCTTAGACAGGTTCTCAACTAATGAAAAACTGTTTTTT. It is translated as CASSLDRFSTNEKLFF.

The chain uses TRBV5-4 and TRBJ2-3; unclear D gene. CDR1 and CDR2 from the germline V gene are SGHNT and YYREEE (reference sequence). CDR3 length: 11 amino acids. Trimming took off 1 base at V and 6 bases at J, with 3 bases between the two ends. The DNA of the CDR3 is TGTGCCAGCAGCTTGATGGATACGCAGTATTTT. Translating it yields CASSLMDTQYF. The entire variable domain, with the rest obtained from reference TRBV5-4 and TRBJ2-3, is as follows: ETGVTQSPTHLIKTRGQQVTLRCSSQSGHNTVSWYQQALGQGPQFIFQYYREEENGRGNFPPRFSGLQFPNYSSELNVNALELDDSALYLCASSLMDTQYFGPGTRLTVL.

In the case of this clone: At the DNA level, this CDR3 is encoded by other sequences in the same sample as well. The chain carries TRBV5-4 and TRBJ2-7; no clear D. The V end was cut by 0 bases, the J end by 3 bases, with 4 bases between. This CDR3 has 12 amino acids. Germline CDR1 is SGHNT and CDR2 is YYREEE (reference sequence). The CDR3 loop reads CASSLDLYEQYF. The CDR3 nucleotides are TGTGCCAGCAGCTTGGACCTCTACGAGCAGTACTTC. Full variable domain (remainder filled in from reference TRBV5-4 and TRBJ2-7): ETGVTQSPTHLIKTRGQQVTLRCSSQSGHNTVSWYQQALGQGPQFIFQYYREEENGRGNFPPRFSGLQFPNYSSELNVNALELDDSALYLCASSLDLYEQYFGPGTRLTVT.

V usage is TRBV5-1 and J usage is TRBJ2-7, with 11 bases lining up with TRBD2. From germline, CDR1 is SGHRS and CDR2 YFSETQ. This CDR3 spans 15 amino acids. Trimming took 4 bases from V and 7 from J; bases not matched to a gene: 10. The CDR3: CASSRLSGGAREQYF. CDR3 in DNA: TGCGCCAGCAGCCGACTTAGCGGGGGGGCGAGGGAGCAGTACTTC.

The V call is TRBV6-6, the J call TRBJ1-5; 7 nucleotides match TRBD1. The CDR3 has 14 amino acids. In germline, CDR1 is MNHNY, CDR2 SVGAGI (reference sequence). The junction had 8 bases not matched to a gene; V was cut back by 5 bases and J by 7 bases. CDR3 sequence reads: CASSKTGSRQPQHF. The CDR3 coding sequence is TGTGCCAGCAGTAAGACAGGGTCCCGGCAGCCCCAGCATTTT.

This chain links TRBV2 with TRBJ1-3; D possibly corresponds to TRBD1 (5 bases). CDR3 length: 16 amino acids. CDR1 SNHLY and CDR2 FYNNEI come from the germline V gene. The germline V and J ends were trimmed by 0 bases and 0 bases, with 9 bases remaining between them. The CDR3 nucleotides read TGTGCCAGCAGTGAAGCAGGACATAGCTCTGGAAACACCATATATTTT. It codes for CASSEAGHSSGNTIYF.

For the CDR3, the DNA is TGCGCCAGCAGCTTGGACCTGAATGAAAAACTGTTTTTT. Its translation is CASSLDLNEKLFF. The chain recombines TRBV5-1 with TRBJ1-4; D is ambiguous. The CDR3 covers 13 residues. With 0 bases removed from V and 5 bases from J, the gap between germline ends came to 5 bases. Per the germline V gene, CDR1 is SGHRS and CDR2 is YFSETQ.

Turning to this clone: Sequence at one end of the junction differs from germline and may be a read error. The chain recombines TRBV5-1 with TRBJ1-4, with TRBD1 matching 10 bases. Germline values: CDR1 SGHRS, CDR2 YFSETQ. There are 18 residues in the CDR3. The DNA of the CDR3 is TGCGCCAGCAGCCCCCGGGACAGGGGCGTTCCATTTAATGAAAGACTGTTTTTT. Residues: CASSPRDRGVPFNERLFF.

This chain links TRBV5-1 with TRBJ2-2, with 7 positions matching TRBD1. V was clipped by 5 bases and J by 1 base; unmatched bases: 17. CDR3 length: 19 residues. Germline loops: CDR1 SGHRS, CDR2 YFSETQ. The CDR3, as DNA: TGCGCCAGCAGAAATAGATTGGACAGGACCCCCCGGAACACCGGGGAGCTGTTTTTT. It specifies CASRNRLDRTPRNTGELFF. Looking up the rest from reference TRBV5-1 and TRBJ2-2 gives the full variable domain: KAGVTQTPRYLIKTRGQQVTLSCSPISGHRSVSWYQQTPGQGLQFLFEYFSETQRNKGNFPGRFSGRQFSNSRSEMNVSTLELGDSALYLCASRNRLDRTPRNTGELFFGEGSRLTVL.